This passage covers 11 T cell receptor beta chains from one sample sequenced in a study of blood T cell repertoires in COVID-19. Sequencing was performed with immunoSEQ multiplex PCR; in TCRdb, only in-frame clones are kept and a portion is missing. Of roughly 100,000 clones listed, around 90% are singletons. What was sequenced was peripheral blood. The origin of the receptors is a woman aged 65 to 85 with acute or convalescent COVID-19.

This clone has only a few counts. The V and J genes are TRBV4-1 and TRBJ1-5; 12 bases fit TRBD1. There are 17 residues in the CDR3. Germline CDR1 is MGHRA and CDR2 is YSYEKL. J gave up 4 bases and V 3 bases, and 7 bases lay outside the gene matches. CDR3 sequence: CASSQGRDRGRNQPQHF. The DNA of the CDR3 is TGCGCCAGCAGCCAGGGGCGGGACAGGGGGCGGAATCAGCCCCAGCATTTT.

This clone appeared once. J is TRBJ1-3 and V is TRBV18; no clear D gene. CDR3 length: 16 residues. V shed 1 base and J shed 3 bases, with 13 bases lying between them. The germline gives CDR1 KGHSH, CDR2 LQKENI. CDR3 nucleotides: TGTGCCAGCTCACCACGTCTGGGAGAAGATGGAAACACCATATATTTT. This translates into CASSPRLGEDGNTIYF.

The chain's CDR3 is CASSWKSGVLYNEQFF. CDR3 sequence (DNA): TGTGCCAGCAGTTGGAAGAGCGGGGTGCTGTACAATGAGCAGTTCTTC. V is TRBV6-5 and J is TRBJ2-1, with 7 bases identical to TRBD2. CDR1 is MNHEY, CDR2 SVGAGI, per germline. J lost 4 bases, V lost 4 bases, and 10 bases had no gene match. The CDR3 extends over 16 amino acids.

CDR3 region: CASSHRGAGNTIYF. The CDR3 coding sequence is TGTGCCAGCAGCCACCGGGGGGCTGGAAACACCATATATTTT. The chain couples TRBV7-9 to TRBJ1-3; TRBD1 is a possible D gene (5 bases). The germline V gene has CDR1 SEHNR and CDR2 FQNEAQ (reference sequence). There are 14 residues in the CDR3. Trimming pared 5 bases from V and 2 bases from J, leaving 10 bases between.

The rearrangement links TRBV4-1 to TRBJ1-2; possibly TRBD1 for D (6 bases). In germline, CDR1 is MGHRA, CDR2 YSYEKL. There are 16 residues in the CDR3. V lost 4 bases and J lost 3, with 18 bases in between. The CDR3 DNA reads as TGCGCCAGCAGCCCTACGAGGGGGGGCGGCGACTATGGCTACACCTTC. It encodes CASSPTRGGGDYGYTF.

This rearrangement joins TRBV5-5 to TRBJ2-2, with TRBD1 identical over 9 bases. CDR1 and CDR2 from the germline V gene are SGHKS and YYEKEE (reference sequence). The CDR3 is 15 residues long. V was pared by 0 bases and J by 5 bases, with 2 bases of the junction left unmatched. DNA of the CDR3: TGTGCCAGCAGCTTGGGGGGACAGGGAACCGGGGAGCTGTTTTTT. This sequence encodes CASSLGGQGTGELFF.

The chain recombines TRBV5-1 with TRBJ1-2, with 8 nucleotides matching TRBD1. CDR1 is SGHRS and CDR2 is YFSETQ in the germline V gene. V lost 4 bases, J lost 8 bases, and 13 bases stayed unmatched. CDR3 length: 15 residues. The CDR3 nucleotides read TGCGCCAGCAGCATTTCGTTGGGACAGGAACTGGGCTACACCTTC. Protein product: CASSISLGQELGYTF.

J is TRBJ2-7 and V is TRBV18; weak D call: TRBD1 (6 bases). Germline V gene sequence: CDR1 KGHSH, CDR2 LQKENI. This CDR3 spans 14 amino acids. V was shortened by 2 bases and J by 6 bases, with 14 bases between the two germline ends. The CDR3 bases are TGTGCCAGCTCACCAACGGGACAAAAGGCCGAGCAGTACTTC. It is translated as CASSPTGQKAEQYF.

The J gene is TRBJ2-2, the V gene TRBV19; 8 positions match TRBD2. The CDR3 consists of 15 residues. The trim removed 2 bases at V and 8 bases at J, leaving 7 bases unmatched. Germline values: CDR1 LNHDA, CDR2 SQIVND (reference sequence). The CDR3 is CASSITSGRLGELFF. The CDR3 nucleotides read TGTGCCAGTAGTATAACTAGCGGACGCTTAGGGGAGCTGTTTTTT.

The chain carries TRBV9 and TRBJ1-6; D may be TRBD1 (5 bases). In germline, CDR1 is SGDLS, CDR2 YYNGEE. The CDR3 runs 16 residues. Trimming stripped 3 bases from V and 8 bases from J, with 18 bases between. CDR3 DNA sequence: TGTGCCAGCAGCGCTAGTTGGGGCATAACCCATTCACCCCTCCACTTT. This translates into CASSASWGITHSPLHF.

Comment on this clone: This same CDR3 is encoded by further DNA sequences in the sample. The chain uses TRBV19 and TRBJ2-3; possible D gene TRBD2, 6 bases. Per germline, CDR1 LNHDA and CDR2 SQIVND (reference sequence). The CDR3 has 16 residues. Trimming cost V 0 bases and J 0 bases, with 10 bases left between them. The CDR3 DNA is TGTGCCAGTAGTATAGATTCGGGGACTAGCACAGATACGCAGTATTTT. As protein: CASSIDSGTSTDTQYF.